Presented here are 24 T cell receptor beta chains from one specimen sequenced in a study of neoadjuvant anti-PD-1 for oral cavity cancer. Sequenced by immunoSEQ multiplex PCR; TCRdb stores in-frame clones only, minus some. The table has over 6,000 clones, roughly 60% seen once. As to time point: after neoadjuvant nivolumab, at surgical resection. This specimen was PBMCs, taken after nivolumab (anti-PD-1) treatment. These TCRs come from a person aged 40-85 years with oral cavity squamous cell carcinoma.

This clone was counted between two and nine times. The chain recombines TRBV10-2 with TRBJ2-7; TRBD1 might be the D (6 bases). The CDR3 is made up of 15 amino acids. Germline CDR1 WSHSY, CDR2 SAAADI. The V and J ends lost 3 bases and 7 bases respectively, with 19 bases between them. CDR3 amino acids: CASSDPGRGGEEQYF. In DNA, the CDR3 is TGCGCCAGCAGTGACCCAGGGCGAGGGGGTGAAGAGCAGTACTTC.

This sequence joins TRBV2 and TRBJ1-5; TRBD1 aligns across 9 bases. The CDR3 loop spans 14 amino acids. Trimming removed 6 bases from V and 6 bases from J; junction bases left unmatched: 6. Germline lookup yields CDR1 SNHLY and CDR2 FYNNEI. Here the CDR3 DNA reads TGTGCCAGCAGCTTGGGACAGGGCCCTCAGCCCCAGCATTTT. Amino acid sequence: CASSLGQGPQPQHF.

This clone showed up just a few times. The J gene is TRBJ1-1, the V gene TRBV2; weak D call: TRBD1 (5 bases). CDR3 length: 12 amino acids. The germline V gene encodes CDR1 SNHLY and CDR2 FYNNEI. Trimming stripped 7 bases from V and 8 bases from J, with 14 bases between. CDR3 region: CASMDTWREAFF. The CDR3 DNA is TGTGCCAGCATGGACACCTGGCGGGAAGCTTTCTTT.

This clone was seen a single time. The chain has TRBV29-1 and TRBJ1-1, with 8 positions matching TRBD1. CDR3 length equals 12 residues. Trimming removed 7 bases from V and 2 bases from J; junction bases left unmatched: 3. Germline V gene sequence: CDR1 SQVTM, CDR2 ANQGSEA. CDR3 nucleotide sequence: TGCAGCGCAGGACAGGGAAACACTGAAGCTTTCTTT. Amino acids: CSAGQGNTEAFF.

V gene TRBV6-1 combines with J gene TRBJ1-1, with D unclear. The CDR3 sequence is 13 residues long. V dropped 5 bases and J dropped 7 bases, with 14 bases sitting between them. The V gene's germline CDR1 is MNHNS and CDR2 SASEGT. CDR3 nucleotide sequence: TGTGCCAGCAGTCGTAGGGAGGTGGATGAAGCTTTCTTT. Its translation: CASSRREVDEAFF.

The genes are TRBV19 and TRBJ1-2; perhaps TRBD1 as D (6 bases). V lost 4 bases, J lost 7 bases, and 19 bases lay in between. This CDR3 spans 15 amino acids. Germline assignment: CDR1 LNHDA and CDR2 SQIVND (reference sequence). CDR3 in amino acids: CASSTLRQVSIGYTF. CDR3 DNA: TGTGCCAGTAGTACCCTCAGACAGGTTTCTATTGGCTACACCTTC.

The CDR3 is CASSVNRGRGMWEQYF. For the CDR3, the DNA is TGTGCCAGTAGTGTAAACAGGGGGCGAGGGATGTGGGAGCAGTACTTC. The V call is TRBV19, the J call TRBJ2-7; 9 bases agree with TRBD1. Germline values: CDR1 LNHDA, CDR2 SQIVND (reference sequence). The CDR3 is made up of 16 amino acids. V gave up 5 bases and J gave up 7 bases; unmatched junction bases: 15.

V is TRBV14 and J is TRBJ1-2; TRBD1 matches 7 bases. Germline V CDR1 and CDR2: SGHDN, FVKESK. The CDR3 spans 14 residues. Trimming took 2 bases from V and 6 from J; bases not matched to a gene: 6. The CDR3 DNA reads TGTGCCAGCAGCCAAACCACAACAGGGGATGGCTACACCTTC. It specifies CASSQTTTGDGYTF.

V is TRBV6-1 and J is TRBJ2-7; TRBD1 agrees at 7 bases. With V trimmed by 10 bases and J by 2 bases, 8 bases remained unmatched. This CDR3 has 13 residues. Germline loops: CDR1 MNHNS, CDR2 SASEGT. CDR3 in amino acids: CATGTVNTYEQYF. The CDR3 DNA reads as TGTGCCACCGGGACAGTGAATACCTACGAGCAGTACTTC.

The rearrangement joins TRBV6-5 to TRBJ1-2; D remains ambiguous. V lost 5 bases, J lost 0 bases, and 7 bases lay in between. The germline V gene has CDR1 MNHEY and CDR2 SVGAGI. The CDR3 contains 13 residues. The CDR3 DNA reads TGTGCCAGCAGTACTGGACCTAACTATGGCTACACCTTC. It is translated as CASSTGPNYGYTF.

This rearrangement joins TRBV6-1 to TRBJ2-7; TRBD2 might be the D (5 bases). Germline CDR1 MNHNS, CDR2 SASEGT. V lost 8 bases and J lost 2, with 10 bases in between. This CDR3 has 12 residues. CDR3 coding DNA: TGTGCCAGCGGGAGAAGGACCTACGAGCAGTACTTC. Translated: CASGRRTYEQYF.

This chain links TRBV5-1 with TRBJ2-5, with D possibly TRBD1 on 6 matching bases. Trimming stripped 4 bases from V and 4 bases from J, with 17 bases between. From germline, CDR1 is SGHRS and CDR2 YFSETQ. The CDR3 length is 15 residues. CDR3 DNA sequence: TGCGCCAGCAGCCCCCTGGGGGCCCTCCCAGAGACCCAGTACTTC. Amino acids: CASSPLGALPETQYF.

The V gene is TRBV19, the J gene TRBJ1-4, with unresolved D. The CDR3 contains 11 residues. V lost 1 base and J 11 bases, leaving 5 bases between the germline ends. Per the germline V gene, CDR1 is LNHDA and CDR2 is SQIVND (reference sequence). CDR3 in DNA: TGTGCCAGTAGTATAGCTGGGAAACTGTTTTTT. Translated, it gives CASSIAGKLFF. Filled out from reference TRBV19 and TRBJ1-4, the complete variable domain reads DGGITQSPKYLFRKEGQNVTLSCEQNLNHDAMYWYRQDPGQGLRLIYYSQIVNDFQKGDIAEGYSVSREKKESFPLTVTSAQKNPTAFYLCASSIAGKLFFGSGTQLSVL.

The chain employs TRBV7-9 and TRBJ1-2, with D possibly matching TRBD1 (5 bases). CDR1 is SEHNR, CDR2 FQNEAQ, per germline (reference sequence). This CDR3 comprises 13 residues. V was trimmed by 3 bases and J by 9 bases, leaving 14 bases between them. The CDR3 DNA is TGTGCCAGCAGCTTGGCTGGGACGAAAAGCTACACCTTC. The encoded protein is CASSLAGTKSYTF.

In DNA, the CDR3 is TGCGCCAGCAGCCAAGAGGGGGGACTAGCTGAAGCTTTCTTT. Amino acids: CASSQEGGLAEAFF. The chain uses TRBV4-1 and TRBJ1-1, with a possible D match to TRBD1 (5 bases). The V gene lost 0 bases and the J gene lost 6 bases, with 11 bases spanning the gap. This CDR3 has 14 residues. Germline loops: CDR1 MGHRA, CDR2 YSYEKL.

The chain uses TRBV9 and TRBJ2-2, with a tentative D call TRBD2 (5 bases). The ends were cut back, 0 bases at V and 3 bases at J, with 12 bases in the middle. Per the germline V gene, CDR1 is SGDLS and CDR2 is YYNGEE. CDR3 size: 16 residues. DNA of the CDR3: TGTGCCAGCAGCGTAGGCCCCGGGATCCACACCGGGGAGCTGTTTTTT. As protein: CASSVGPGIHTGELFF. The full variable domain, its missing parts supplied by reference TRBV9 and TRBJ2-2, is DSGVTQTPKHLITATGQRVTLRCSPRSGDLSVYWYQQSLDQGLQFLIQYYNGEERAKGNILERFSAQQFPDLHSELNLSSLELGDSALYFCASSVGPGIHTGELFFGEGSRLTVL.

The chain joins TRBV10-3 to TRBJ2-6; D not resolved. CDR3 length: 14 residues. V gave up 4 bases and J gave up 2 bases, with 6 bases separating them. Germline lookup yields CDR1 ENHRY and CDR2 SYGVKD. The CDR3 sequence is CAISVGAGANVLTF. The CDR3 DNA follows: TGTGCCATCAGTGTTGGGGCTGGGGCCAACGTCCTGACTTTC.

In this sample, this clone turned up a few times. V and J are TRBV2 and TRBJ1-2; D not certain. Germline CDR1 and CDR2: SNHLY and FYNNEI. The CDR3 extends over 15 amino acids. V was pared by 4 bases and J by 4 bases, with 16 bases between. The CDR3 DNA reads TGTGCCAGCAGTGCACCGGGCCCCGGCGGCTATGGCTACACCTTC. Translating it yields CASSAPGPGGYGYTF.

This clone came up once. J is TRBJ2-7 and V is TRBV7-2, with TRBD1 matching 7 bases. Losses at the gene ends were 4 bases for V and 7 bases for J; bases not matched to a gene: 7. Germline loops: CDR1 SGHTA, CDR2 FQGNSA. The CDR3 spans 13 residues. DNA of the CDR3: TGTGCCAGCAGCTCAGACAGGGTGGGGGAGCAGTACTTC. Amino acids: CASSSDRVGEQYF.

This clone was seen a handful of times. This chain connects TRBV7-3 to TRBJ1-1, with D perhaps matching TRBD1 (6 bases). Germline V lookup: CDR1 SGHTA, CDR2 FQGTGA. V lost 4 bases and J 3 bases, leaving 18 bases between the germline ends. CDR3 length: 16 residues. The CDR3 loop is CASSSYRETRDTEAFF. The DNA for the CDR3 is TGTGCCAGCAGCTCCTACAGGGAGACCCGAGACACTGAAGCTTTCTTT.

In its sample, this clone was seen a few times. The chain joins TRBV2 to TRBJ1-2; 7 positions match TRBD1. The length of the CDR3 is 14 residues. Looked up from germline, CDR1 is SNHLY and CDR2 is FYNNEI. Trimming cost V 8 bases and J 8 bases; bases outside gene matches: 14. The CDR3 DNA follows: TGTGCCAGCCTCCGGGACAGAGGGCCGTACGGCTACACCTTC. Its protein is CASLRDRGPYGYTF.

This chain joins TRBV5-1 and TRBJ1-1; D possibly corresponds to TRBD1 (5 bases). CDR3 size: 16 residues. V was trimmed by 4 bases and J by 3 bases, leaving 19 bases between them. Looked up from germline, CDR1 is SGHRS and CDR2 is YFSETQ. The CDR3 here is CASSIGQNLLHTEAFF. In DNA form, the CDR3 reads TGCGCCAGCAGCATCGGACAAAACCTACTGCACACTGAAGCTTTCTTT.

The chain carries TRBV11-2 and TRBJ2-5; 9 bases agree with TRBD2. The CDR3 loop spans 14 amino acids. V was pared by 1 base and J by 4 bases, with 1 base of the junction left unmatched. Germline V gives CDR1 SGHAT, CDR2 FQNNGV. CDR3 sequence reads: CASSLGSGRETQYF. Written as DNA, the CDR3 is TGTGCCAGCAGCTTAGGTAGCGGGAGAGAGACCCAGTACTTC.

In this sample, this clone turned up a few times. The chain carries TRBV7-9 and TRBJ1-6, with TRBD1 matching 8 bases. CDR1 is SEHNR and CDR2 is FQNEAQ in the germline V gene (reference sequence). With 6 bases clipped from V and 2 bases from J, the junction kept 12 bases outside the gene matches. The CDR3 extends over 18 amino acids. For the CDR3, the DNA is TGTGCCAGCAGTTATTCGAGGACAGGGCGGACCTATAATTCACCCCTCCACTTT. It yields the protein CASSYSRTGRTYNSPLHF. Full variable domain (missing parts from reference TRBV7-9 and TRBJ1-6): DTGVSQNPRHKITKRGQNVTFRCDPISEHNRLYWYRQTLGQGPEFLTYFQNEAQLEKSRLLSDRFSAERPKGSFSTLEIQRTEQGDSAMYLCASSYSRTGRTYNSPLHFGNGTRLTVT.